The 21 T cell receptor beta chains below all came from one sample that was sequenced in a study of PD-1 blockade in classical Hodgkin lymphoma. Each patient experienced a relapse that followed autologous stem cell transplantation, and brentuximab vedotin exposure varied. The authors purified CD4+ T cells from thawed PBMCs by magnetic negative selection. The protocol was immunoSEQ multiplex PCR, while the TCRdb copy is restricted to in-frame clones and leaves out a portion. The sample consists of about 24,000 clones, 84% of them appearing once. The sequenced sample was CD4+ T cells from blood, obtained at baseline. These receptors came from a human donor with classical Hodgkin lymphoma.

The CDR3 coding sequence is TGTGCCAGTAGTATAGACGGGCCGGCCAAAGCTTTCTTT. Protein: CASSIDGPAKAFF. The rearrangement uses TRBV19 and TRBJ1-1; D gene uncertain. Germline CDR1 is LNHDA and CDR2 is SQIVND (reference sequence). V was pared by 0 bases and J by 9 bases, with 11 bases between. This CDR3 is 13 amino acids long.

This chain connects TRBV5-1 to TRBJ1-2; 7 nucleotides align to TRBD1. The CDR3 sequence is 17 residues long. CDR1 and CDR2 (germline): SGHRS, YFSETQ. J gave up 2 bases and V 1 base, and 11 bases lay outside the gene matches. The CDR3 loop is CASSLTGTDNINYGYTF. CDR3 bases: TGCGCCAGCAGCTTGACCGGGACAGACAATATAAACTATGGCTACACCTTC.

The CDR3 bases are TGCGCCAGCAGCCAGATGGGGGAGGTTCTGTTTTTT. Protein product: CASSQMGEVLFF. The chain links TRBV4-3 to TRBJ1-4; D is possibly TRBD1 (5 bases). This CDR3 region has 12 residues. The germline V gene encodes CDR1 LGHNA and CDR2 YSLEER. Trimming left V 3 bases short and J 14 bases short, with 13 bases between.

V gene TRBV5-1 combines with J gene TRBJ2-2, with a tentative D call TRBD1 (6 bases). Trimming removed 0 bases from V and 2 bases from J, with 8 bases in between. The CDR3 is made up of 15 amino acids. Germline CDR1 and CDR2: SGHRS and YFSETQ. The CDR3 protein is CASSLGDTNTGELFF. The CDR3 region has the DNA TGCGCCAGCAGCTTGGGGGACACTAACACCGGGGAGCTGTTTTTT.

In DNA form, the CDR3 reads TGCGCCAGCAGCCCTGGACAGGAAAACACCGGGGAGCTGTTTTTT. This sequence encodes CASSPGQENTGELFF. The chain employs TRBV5-1 and TRBJ2-2, with 7 positions matching TRBD1. V was pared by 4 bases and J by 2 bases, with 5 bases of the junction left unmatched. Germline CDR1 is SGHRS and CDR2 is YFSETQ. The CDR3 covers 15 residues.

The V and J genes are TRBV6-1 and TRBJ1-3; the D is unclear. In germline, CDR1 is MNHNS, CDR2 SASEGT. The CDR3 extends over 17 amino acids. The V end was cut by 2 bases, the J end by 3 bases, with 17 bases between. CDR3: CASSETPPGHLGNTIYF. As DNA, the CDR3 is TGTGCCAGCAGTGAAACCCCCCCCGGCCACCTTGGAAACACCATATATTTT.

Details on this clone: One junction end does not reproduce the germline sequence, and a read error may be involved. The V and J genes are TRBV19 and TRBJ2-1, with unresolved D. This CDR3 has 11 amino acids. Germline lookup yields CDR1 LNHDA and CDR2 SQIVND (reference sequence). CDR3 amino acids: CACSNYNEQFF. The CDR3 DNA follows: TGTGCCTGTAGCAACTACAATGAGCAGTTCTTC.

In its sample, this clone was seen a few times. The gene calls are TRBV4-1 and TRBJ2-7; 7 nucleotides align to TRBD2. The J segment lost 6 bases and the V segment lost 0 bases, leaving 11 bases of the junction unmatched. Germline CDR1 MGHRA, CDR2 YSYEKL. CDR3 length equals 16 residues. The CDR3 reads CASSQDPHTSSGEQYF. The CDR3 coding sequence is TGCGCCAGCAGCCAAGATCCCCACACTTCTAGCGGCGAGCAGTACTTC.

V gene TRBV7-2 combines with J gene TRBJ2-3, with 10 bases aligning to TRBD2. The CDR3 totals 14 residues. Per germline, CDR1 SGHTA and CDR2 FQGNSA. V dropped 5 bases and J dropped 4; count of bases not matched to a gene: 3. The CDR3 DNA reads as TGTGCCAGCAGCCGAGCGGGGGGGGCAGATACGCAGTATTTT. It codes for CASSRAGGADTQYF.

This chain connects TRBV6-5 to TRBJ1-1; D perhaps matches TRBD1 (6 bases). The CDR3 consists of 15 residues. Germline V lookup: CDR1 MNHEY, CDR2 SVGAGI. V was clipped by 5 bases and J by 1 base, with 14 bases between them. CDR3 DNA: TGTGCCAGCAGTCGGAACAGGGTATGGAACACTGAAGCTTTCTTT. Protein: CASSRNRVWNTEAFF.

This chain uses TRBV30 with TRBJ2-4; D is unclear. The CDR3 is 14 residues long. The ends were cut back, 4 bases at V and 3 bases at J, with 13 bases in the middle. Germline V gene lookup returns CDR1 GTSNPN and CDR2 SVGIG (reference sequence). CDR3 residues: CAWKPKSVKNIQYF. The CDR3 DNA reads TGTGCCTGGAAACCTAAGAGTGTCAAAAACATTCAGTACTTC.

Worth noting for this clone: At one end the junction does not follow the germline gene, possibly because of a read error. The V and J genes are TRBV7-7 and TRBJ2-2; D not certain. Germline V gene data show CDR1 as SSHAT and CDR2 as FNYEAQ (reference sequence). This CDR3 has 15 residues. CDR3 nucleotide sequence: TGTGCTAGCAGCTTAGAGCAGAAATCGACCGGGGAGCTGTTTTTT. Translating gives CASSLEQKSTGELFF.

This clone has a single count. Other DNA sequences in this sample translate to the same CDR3. V is TRBV7-3 and J is TRBJ2-5; 9 bases line up with TRBD2. V gave up 3 bases and J gave up 5 bases; unmatched junction bases: 1. Germline V gene data show CDR1 as SGHTA and CDR2 as FQGTGA. This CDR3 region has 13 residues. CDR3: CASSFSGGETQYF. The CDR3 DNA follows: TGTGCCAGCAGCTTCAGCGGGGGGGAGACCCAGTACTTC.

The chain uses TRBV6-5 and TRBJ2-3; D is unresolved. The V end was cut by 6 bases, the J end by 7 bases, with 14 bases between. Germline V gene data show CDR1 as MNHEY and CDR2 as SVGAGI. The CDR3 is 13 amino acids. CDR3 residues: CASSHNGDNTQYF. The CDR3 DNA reads TGTGCCAGCAGCCATAACGGAGACAATACGCAGTATTTT.

The J gene is TRBJ1-5, the V gene TRBV21-1. TRBV21-1 is reported as a pseudogene. CDR3 length: 12 residues. CDR3 amino acids: CASSKYNQPQHF. The CDR3 DNA is TGTGCCAGCAGCAAGTATAATCAGCCCCAGCATTTT.

This chain links TRBV2 with TRBJ1-3, with a weak D call TRBD1 (6 bases). Germline V gene data show CDR1 as SNHLY and CDR2 as FYNNEI. CDR3 length: 13 amino acids. Trimming removed 6 bases at V and 6 bases at J, with 12 bases between. CDR3: CASRTGQSNTIYF. CDR3 DNA: TGTGCCAGCAGAACAGGGCAGTCAAACACCATATATTTT.

This clone was seen once. V and J are TRBV4-2 and TRBJ1-3; D uncertain. Trimming took off 2 bases at V and 0 bases at J, with 11 bases between the two ends. The CDR3 has 16 residues. From germline, CDR1 is LGHNA and CDR2 YNFKEQ. The CDR3 loop is CASSQFSLNSGNTIYF. The CDR3 DNA follows: TGTGCCAGCAGCCAATTCTCACTAAACTCTGGAAACACCATATATTTT.

The chain uses TRBV2 and TRBJ1-6; D is uncertain. Germline V lookup: CDR1 SNHLY, CDR2 FYNNEI. This CDR3 has 13 residues. Trimming shortened V by 2 bases and J by 7 bases, and 6 bases separated the two germline ends. The CDR3 bases are TGTGCCAGCAGTGAAAGCAGGAATTCACCCCTCCACTTT. This gives the protein CASSESRNSPLHF.

The CDR3 spells CATSRDTFGYTF. In DNA, the CDR3 is TGTGCCACCAGCAGAGATACCTTTGGCTACACCTTC. This chain joins TRBV15 and TRBJ1-2; D ambiguous. The germline V gene has CDR1 LNHNV and CDR2 YYDKDF (reference sequence). V shed 0 bases and J shed 7 bases, with 6 bases lying between them. The CDR3 extends over 12 amino acids.

This chain connects TRBV18 to TRBJ1-2; D is unclear. V dropped 3 bases and J dropped 5 bases, with 4 bases sitting between them. The length of the CDR3 is 11 residues. Germline V lookup: CDR1 KGHSH, CDR2 LQKENI. The CDR3 protein is CASSPGYGYTF. For the CDR3, the DNA is TGTGCCAGCTCACCCGGGTATGGCTACACCTTC. Based on the CDR3 plus reference TRBV18 and TRBJ1-2, the full variable domain is NAGVMQNPRHLVRRRGQEARLRCSPMKGHSHVYWYRQLPEEGLKFMVYLQKENIIDESGMPKERFSAEFPKEGPSILRIQQVVRGDSAAYFCASSPGYGYTFGSGTRLTVV.

A single count supports this clone. This rearrangement joins TRBV7-6 to TRBJ1-5, with 7 bases aligning to TRBD1. Germline CDR1 is SGHVS and CDR2 is FNYEAQ. This CDR3 spans 16 amino acids. Trimming at V came to 5 bases and at J to 3 bases, leaving 10 bases not matched to a gene. The CDR3 region is CASSLQDGTVNQPQHF. In DNA form, the CDR3 reads TGTGCCAGCAGCCTGCAGGACGGGACAGTCAATCAGCCCCAGCATTTT.